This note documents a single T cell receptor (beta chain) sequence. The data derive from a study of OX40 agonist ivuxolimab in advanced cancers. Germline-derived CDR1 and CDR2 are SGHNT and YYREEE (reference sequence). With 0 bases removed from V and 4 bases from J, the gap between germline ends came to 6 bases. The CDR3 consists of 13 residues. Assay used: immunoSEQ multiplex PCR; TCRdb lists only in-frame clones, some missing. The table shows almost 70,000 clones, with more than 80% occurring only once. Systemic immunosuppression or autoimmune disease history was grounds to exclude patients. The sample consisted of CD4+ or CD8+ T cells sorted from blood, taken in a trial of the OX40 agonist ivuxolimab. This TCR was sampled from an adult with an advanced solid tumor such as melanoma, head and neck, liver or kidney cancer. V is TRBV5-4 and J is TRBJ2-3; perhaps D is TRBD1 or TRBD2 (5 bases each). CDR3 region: CASSLGGADTQYF. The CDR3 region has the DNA TGTGCCAGCAGCTTGGGAGGGGCAGATACGCAGTATTTT.